This T cell receptor beta chain was captured by sequencing in a study of T cells in Graves' hyperthyroidism and ophthalmopathy. Study-wide results and caveats: The blood repertoire included most of the expanded thyroid clonotypes above 0.001. Median prediction lead before ophthalmopathy onset was 6 to 8 months with the model.

V lost 5 bases and J lost 3, with 16 bases in between. The CDR3 is 15 residues long. Germline CDR1 MNHEY, CDR2 SVGAGI. As for this clonotype: As yet, its antigen is unknown.

Template material for amplifying TCR beta CDR3 regions consisted of RNA transcripts. The HTBI primer set drove a first-round RT-PCR of the TCR CDR3. TCRdb independently ran MiXCR on the multiplex PCR reads; one entry per CDR3 protein. The sample carries about 760,000 distinct CDR3 sequences, 30% to 40% recorded once. A roughly 9.3 ml volume of fresh peripheral blood provided the PBMCs. The material sequenced was blood. The rearrangement joins TRBV6-5 to TRBJ2-5; D possibly corresponds to TRBD1 (6 bases). The origin of this receptor is a woman between 35 and 50 years old with Graves' hyperthyroidism. The CDR3 bases are TGTGCCAGCAGTACGCAGAGACAGGCCGAAGAGACCCAGTACTTC. This translates into CASSTQRQAEETQYF.